This TCR beta chain was found in a study of T cell changes during pregnancy in multiple sclerosis. This clone occurred once. This CDR3 has 15 amino acids. Per germline, CDR1 SGHAT and CDR2 FQNNGV. Trimming removed 3 bases from V and 3 bases from J, with 12 bases in between. Sequencing used immunoSEQ multiplex PCR; TCRdb keeps in-frame clones, though not all of them. This table has 40,000 to 45,000 clones, just over 90% appearing once. The chain combines TRBV11-2 with TRBJ2-1; D gene uncertain. The starting material was CD4+ T cells from peripheral blood mononuclear cells, obtained in the third trimester of pregnancy. This TCR came from a female donor with multiple sclerosis, enrolled in a pregnancy study. CDR3 protein: CASSLGRALYNEQFF. The CDR3 nucleotides read TGTGCCAGCAGCTTGGGCCGCGCCCTCTACAATGAGCAGTTCTTC.